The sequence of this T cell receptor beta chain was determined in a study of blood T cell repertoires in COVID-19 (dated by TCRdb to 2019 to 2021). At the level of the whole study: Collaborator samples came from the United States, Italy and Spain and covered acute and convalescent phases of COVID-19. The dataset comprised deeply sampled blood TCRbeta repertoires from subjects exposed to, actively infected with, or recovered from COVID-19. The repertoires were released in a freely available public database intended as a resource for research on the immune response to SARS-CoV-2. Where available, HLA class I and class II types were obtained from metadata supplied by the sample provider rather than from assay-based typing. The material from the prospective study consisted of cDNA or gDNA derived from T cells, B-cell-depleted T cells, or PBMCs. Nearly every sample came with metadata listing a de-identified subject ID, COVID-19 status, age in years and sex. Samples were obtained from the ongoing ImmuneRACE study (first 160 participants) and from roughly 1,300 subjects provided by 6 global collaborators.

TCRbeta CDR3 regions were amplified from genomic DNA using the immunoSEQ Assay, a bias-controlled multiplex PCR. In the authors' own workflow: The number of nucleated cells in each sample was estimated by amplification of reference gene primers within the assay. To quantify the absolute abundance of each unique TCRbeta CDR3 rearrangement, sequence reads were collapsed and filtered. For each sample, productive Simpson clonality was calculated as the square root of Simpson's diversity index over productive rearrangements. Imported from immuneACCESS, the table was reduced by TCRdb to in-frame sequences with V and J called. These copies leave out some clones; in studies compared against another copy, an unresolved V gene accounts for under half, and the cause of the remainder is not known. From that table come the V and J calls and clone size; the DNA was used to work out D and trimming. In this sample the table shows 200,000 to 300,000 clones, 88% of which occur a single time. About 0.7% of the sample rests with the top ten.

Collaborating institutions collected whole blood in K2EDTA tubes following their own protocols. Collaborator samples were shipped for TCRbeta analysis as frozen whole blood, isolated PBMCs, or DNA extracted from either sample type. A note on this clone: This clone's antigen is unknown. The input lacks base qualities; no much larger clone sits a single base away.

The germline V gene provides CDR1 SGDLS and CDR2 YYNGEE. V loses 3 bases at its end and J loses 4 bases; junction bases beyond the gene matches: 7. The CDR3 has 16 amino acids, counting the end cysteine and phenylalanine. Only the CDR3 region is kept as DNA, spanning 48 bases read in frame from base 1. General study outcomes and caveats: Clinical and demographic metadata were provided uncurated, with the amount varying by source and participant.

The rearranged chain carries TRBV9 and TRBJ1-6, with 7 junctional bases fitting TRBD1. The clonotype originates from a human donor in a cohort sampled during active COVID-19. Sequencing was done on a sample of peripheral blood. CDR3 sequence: CASSAARQGYNSPLHF. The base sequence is TGTGCCAGCAGCGCCGCCCGACAGGGATATAATTCACCCCTCCACTTT.